This T cell receptor (beta chain) stems from a study of T cell clones after liver transplantation. Study details: Liver transplant recipients had immunosuppression withdrawal attempted within 2 years. Standard immunosuppression, with no induction, continued until 12-24 months after transplant. Regarding the study as a whole: These preliminary findings come from unstandardized post-transplant sampling times. In most of the 8 subjects, circulating graft-donor-reactive CD4 TCRbeta sequences fell significantly after transplant.

Data came from immunoSEQ multiplex PCR; TCRdb stores just in-frame clones and leaves some out. The data hold 40,000 to 65,000 clones, with approximately 88% observed a single time. CDR1 is SGHRS, CDR2 YFSETQ, per germline. The CDR3 has 16 residues. V lost 3 bases and J lost 3, with 17 bases in between. Remarks on this clone: The antigen is undetermined.

The receptor was isolated from a human donor who received a liver transplant. Sequenced here: CD4+ T cells from blood, sampled before liver transplant. V and J are TRBV5-1 and TRBJ2-3; maybe TRBD1 (5 bases). The CDR3 spells CASSWGTATPTDTQYF. As DNA, the CDR3 is TGCGCCAGCAGCTGGGGCACGGCTACCCCTACAGATACGCAGTATTTT.